This T cell receptor (beta chain) was sequenced for a study of Graves' ophthalmopathy and Graves' hyperthyroidism. General study findings and limits: Blood repertoires reportedly contained most expanded thyroid clonotypes above 0.001 frequency.

Donors with ophthalmopathy: moderate-to-severe activity, CAS ≥3, NOSPECS ≥4, duration under 3 months. The diagnosis combined clinical symptoms, thyroxine, TRAb, thyroid ultrasound and orbital computed tomography scans. This clonotype was counted at least ten times. Its antigen is still unknown. Amplification of the TCR beta CDR3 regions used RNA transcripts (as template). RT-PCR was first run with HTBI primers, then multiplex PCR in a second round. MiXCR, run by TCRdb on the multiplex PCR reads, gives a single entry per CDR3 protein. This table holds some 390,000 distinct CDR3 sequences, 15% to 20% found once. The receptor was derived from a woman aged 18 to 35 with Graves' ophthalmopathy. What was sequenced was peripheral blood.

The DNA for the CDR3 is TGTGCCAGCAGCGGAGGACGTGGGGTCGCTGAAGCTTTCTTT. This gives the protein CASSGGRGVAEAFF. The gene calls are TRBV6-1 and TRBJ1-1; D gene uncertain. The V gene lost 6 bases and the J gene lost 6 bases, with 17 bases spanning the gap. CDR1 and CDR2 from the germline V gene are MNHNS and SASEGT. The CDR3 runs 14 residues.